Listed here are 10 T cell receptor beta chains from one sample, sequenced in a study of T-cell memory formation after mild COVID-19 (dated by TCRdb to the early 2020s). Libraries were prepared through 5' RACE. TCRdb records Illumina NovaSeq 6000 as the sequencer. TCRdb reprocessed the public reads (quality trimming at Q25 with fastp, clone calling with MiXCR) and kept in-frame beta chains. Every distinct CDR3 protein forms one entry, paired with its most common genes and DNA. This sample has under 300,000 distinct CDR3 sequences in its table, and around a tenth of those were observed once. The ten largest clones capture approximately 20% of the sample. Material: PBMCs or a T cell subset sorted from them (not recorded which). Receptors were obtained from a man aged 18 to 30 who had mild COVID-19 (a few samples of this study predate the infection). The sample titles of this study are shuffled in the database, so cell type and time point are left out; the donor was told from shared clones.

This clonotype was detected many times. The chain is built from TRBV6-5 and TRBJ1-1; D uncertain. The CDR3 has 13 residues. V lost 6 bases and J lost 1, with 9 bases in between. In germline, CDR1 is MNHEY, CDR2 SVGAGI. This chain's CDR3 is CASRRDGNTEAFF. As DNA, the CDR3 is TGTGCCAGCAGACGCGACGGGAACACTGAAGCTTTCTTT.

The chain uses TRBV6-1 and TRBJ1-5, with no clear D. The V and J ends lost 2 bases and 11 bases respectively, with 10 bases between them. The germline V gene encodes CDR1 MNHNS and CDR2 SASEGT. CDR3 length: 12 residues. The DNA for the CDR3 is TGTGCCAGCAGTGAACCGGGTCGGGCCCAGCATTTT. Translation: CASSEPGRAQHF.

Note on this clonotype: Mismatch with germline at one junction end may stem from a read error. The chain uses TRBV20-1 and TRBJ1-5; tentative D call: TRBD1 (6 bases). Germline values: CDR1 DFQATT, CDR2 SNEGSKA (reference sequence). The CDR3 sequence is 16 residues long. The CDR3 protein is CSARERGIYSNQPQHF. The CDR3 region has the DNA TGCAGTGCTCGAGAGAGGGGGATCTACAGCAATCAGCCCCAGCATTTT.

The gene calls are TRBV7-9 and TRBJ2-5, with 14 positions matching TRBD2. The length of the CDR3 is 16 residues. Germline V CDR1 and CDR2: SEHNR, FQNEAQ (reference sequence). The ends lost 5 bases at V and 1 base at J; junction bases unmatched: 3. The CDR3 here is CASSQGLAGVQETQYF. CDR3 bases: TGTGCCAGCAGCCAGGGACTAGCGGGGGTCCAAGAGACCCAGTACTTC.

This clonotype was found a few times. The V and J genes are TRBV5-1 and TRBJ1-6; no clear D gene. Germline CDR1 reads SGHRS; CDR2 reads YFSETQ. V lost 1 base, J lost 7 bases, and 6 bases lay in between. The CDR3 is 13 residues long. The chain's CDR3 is CASSLSQNSPLHF. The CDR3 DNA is TGCGCCAGCAGCTTGTCCCAGAATTCACCCCTCCACTTT.

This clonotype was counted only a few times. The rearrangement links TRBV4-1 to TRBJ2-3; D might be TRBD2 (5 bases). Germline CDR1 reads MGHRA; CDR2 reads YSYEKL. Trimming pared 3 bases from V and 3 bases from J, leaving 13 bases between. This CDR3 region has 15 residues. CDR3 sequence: CASSQEVLGTDTQYF. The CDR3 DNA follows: TGCGCCAGCAGCCAGGAGGTGCTGGGGACAGATACGCAGTATTTT.

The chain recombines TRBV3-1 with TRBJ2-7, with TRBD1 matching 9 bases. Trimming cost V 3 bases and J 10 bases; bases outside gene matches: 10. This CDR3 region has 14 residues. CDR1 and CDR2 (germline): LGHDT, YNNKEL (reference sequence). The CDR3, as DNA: TGTGCCAGCAGCCAGGTGCCACAGGGGGCCAACCAGTACTTC. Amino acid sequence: CASSQVPQGANQYF.

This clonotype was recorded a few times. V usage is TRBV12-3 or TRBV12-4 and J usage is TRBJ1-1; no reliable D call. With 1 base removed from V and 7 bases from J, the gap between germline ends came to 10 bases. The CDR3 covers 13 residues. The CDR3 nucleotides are TGTGCCAGCAGTTTAGGTCCCCCGGTTGAAGCTTTCTTT. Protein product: CASSLGPPVEAFF.

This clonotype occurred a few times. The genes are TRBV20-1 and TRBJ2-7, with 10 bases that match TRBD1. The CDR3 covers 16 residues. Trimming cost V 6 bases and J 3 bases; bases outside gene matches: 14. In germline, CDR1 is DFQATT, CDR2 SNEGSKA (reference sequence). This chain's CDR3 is CSAAPLTGQGFYEQYF. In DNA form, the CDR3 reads TGCAGTGCGGCTCCCCTTACGGGACAGGGGTTCTACGAGCAGTACTTC.

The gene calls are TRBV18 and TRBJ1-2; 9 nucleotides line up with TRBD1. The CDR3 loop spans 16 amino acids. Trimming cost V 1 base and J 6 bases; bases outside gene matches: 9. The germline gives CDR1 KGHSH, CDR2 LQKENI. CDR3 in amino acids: CASSPLGGQGTNGYTF. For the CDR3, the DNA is TGTGCCAGCTCACCACTCGGGGGACAGGGTACGAATGGCTACACCTTC.